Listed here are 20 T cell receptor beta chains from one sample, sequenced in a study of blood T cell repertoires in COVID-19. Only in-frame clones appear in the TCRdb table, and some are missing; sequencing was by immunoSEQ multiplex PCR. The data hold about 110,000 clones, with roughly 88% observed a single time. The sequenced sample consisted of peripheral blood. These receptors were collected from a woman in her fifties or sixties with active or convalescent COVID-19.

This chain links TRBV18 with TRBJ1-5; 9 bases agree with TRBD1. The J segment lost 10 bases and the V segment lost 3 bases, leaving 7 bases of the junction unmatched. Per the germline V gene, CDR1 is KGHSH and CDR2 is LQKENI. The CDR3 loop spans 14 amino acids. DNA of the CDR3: TGTGCCAGCTCACCCGGGACAGGGACTTTTCCCCAGCATTTT. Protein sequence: CASSPGTGTFPQHF.

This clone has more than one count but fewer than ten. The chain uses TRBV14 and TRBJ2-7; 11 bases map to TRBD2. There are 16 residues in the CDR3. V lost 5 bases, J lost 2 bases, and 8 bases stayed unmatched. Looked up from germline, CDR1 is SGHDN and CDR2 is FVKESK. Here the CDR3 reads CASSSTSGVPTYEQYF. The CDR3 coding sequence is TGTGCCAGCAGCTCGACTAGCGGGGTCCCTACCTACGAGCAGTACTTC.

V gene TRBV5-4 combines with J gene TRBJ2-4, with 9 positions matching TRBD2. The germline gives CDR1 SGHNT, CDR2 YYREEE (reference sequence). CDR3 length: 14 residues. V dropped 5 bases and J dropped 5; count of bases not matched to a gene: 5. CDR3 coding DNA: TGTGCCAGCAGAGCGGGAGGCGGGCAAAACATTCAGTACTTC. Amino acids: CASRAGGGQNIQYF.

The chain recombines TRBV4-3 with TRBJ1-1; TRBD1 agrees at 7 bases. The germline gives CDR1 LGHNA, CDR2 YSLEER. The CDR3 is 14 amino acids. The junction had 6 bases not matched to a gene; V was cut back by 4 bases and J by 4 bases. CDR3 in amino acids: CASSRGQVVTEAFF. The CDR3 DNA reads TGCGCCAGCAGCCGAGGACAGGTGGTCACTGAAGCTTTCTTT.

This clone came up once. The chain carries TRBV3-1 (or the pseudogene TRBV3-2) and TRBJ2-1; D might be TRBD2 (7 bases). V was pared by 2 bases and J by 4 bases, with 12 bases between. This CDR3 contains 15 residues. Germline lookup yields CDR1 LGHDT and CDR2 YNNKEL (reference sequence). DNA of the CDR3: TGTGCCAGCAGCCAAAGGAGGGGGGGTTACAATGAGCAGTTCTTC. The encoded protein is CASSQRRGGYNEQFF.

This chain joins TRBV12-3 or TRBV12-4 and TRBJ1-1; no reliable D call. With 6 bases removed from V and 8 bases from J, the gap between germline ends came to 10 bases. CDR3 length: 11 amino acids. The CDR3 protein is CASSPRGEAFF. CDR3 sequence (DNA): TGTGCCAGCAGCCCCCGAGGGGAAGCTTTCTTT.

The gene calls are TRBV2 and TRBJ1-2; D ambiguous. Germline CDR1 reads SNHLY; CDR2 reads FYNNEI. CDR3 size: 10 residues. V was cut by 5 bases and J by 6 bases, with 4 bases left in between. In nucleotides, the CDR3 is TGTGCCAGCAGTTATAATGGCTACACCTTC. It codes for CASSYNGYTF.

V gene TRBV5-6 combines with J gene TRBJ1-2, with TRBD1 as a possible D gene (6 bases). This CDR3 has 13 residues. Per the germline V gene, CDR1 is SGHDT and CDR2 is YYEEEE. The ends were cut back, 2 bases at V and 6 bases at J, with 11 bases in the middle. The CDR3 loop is CASSFVRGDGYTF. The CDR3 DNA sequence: TGTGCCAGCAGCTTCGTCAGGGGAGATGGCTACACCTTC.

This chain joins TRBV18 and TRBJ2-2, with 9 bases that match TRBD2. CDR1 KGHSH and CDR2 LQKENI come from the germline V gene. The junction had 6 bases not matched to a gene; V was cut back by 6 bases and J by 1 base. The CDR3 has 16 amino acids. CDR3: CASSPMTSGNTGELFF. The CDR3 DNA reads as TGTGCCAGCTCTCCCATGACTAGCGGGAACACCGGGGAGCTGTTTTTT.

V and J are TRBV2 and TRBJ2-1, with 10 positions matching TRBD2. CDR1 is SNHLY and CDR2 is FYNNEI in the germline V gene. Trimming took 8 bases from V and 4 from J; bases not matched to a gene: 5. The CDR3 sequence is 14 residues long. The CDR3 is CASLGLAPYNEQFF. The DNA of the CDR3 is TGTGCCAGCCTGGGACTAGCGCCTTACAATGAGCAGTTCTTC. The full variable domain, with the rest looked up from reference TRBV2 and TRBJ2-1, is EPEVTQTPSHQVTQMGQEVILRCVPISNHLYFYWYRQILGQKVEFLVSFYNNEISEKSEIFDDQFSVERPDGSNFTLKIRSTKLEDSAMYFCASLGLAPYNEQFFGPGTRLTVL.

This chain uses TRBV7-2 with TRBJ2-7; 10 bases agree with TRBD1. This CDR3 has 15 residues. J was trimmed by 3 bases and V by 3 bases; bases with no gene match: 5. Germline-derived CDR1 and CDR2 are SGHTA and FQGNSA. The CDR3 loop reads CASSFRQGANYEQYF. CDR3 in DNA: TGTGCCAGCAGCTTCCGACAGGGGGCGAACTACGAGCAGTACTTC.

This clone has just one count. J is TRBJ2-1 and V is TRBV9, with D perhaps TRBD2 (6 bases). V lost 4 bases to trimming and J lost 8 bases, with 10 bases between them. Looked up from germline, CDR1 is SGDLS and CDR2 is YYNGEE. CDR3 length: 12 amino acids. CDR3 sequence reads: CASSPGGDEQFF. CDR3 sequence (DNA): TGTGCCAGCAGCCCCGGAGGGGATGAGCAGTTCTTC.

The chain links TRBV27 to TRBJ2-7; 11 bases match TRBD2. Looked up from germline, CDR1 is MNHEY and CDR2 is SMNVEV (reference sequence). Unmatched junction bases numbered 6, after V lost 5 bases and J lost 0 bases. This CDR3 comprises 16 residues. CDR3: CASSRGTSGTSYEQYF. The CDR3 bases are TGTGCCAGCAGTAGAGGGACTAGCGGAACCTCCTACGAGCAGTACTTC.

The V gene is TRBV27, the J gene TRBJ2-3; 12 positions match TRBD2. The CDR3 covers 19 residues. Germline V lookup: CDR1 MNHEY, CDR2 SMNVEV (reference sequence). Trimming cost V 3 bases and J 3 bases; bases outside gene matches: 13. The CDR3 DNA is TGTGCCAGCAGTTTTGGGATAGTAGGACTAGCGGGATATACAGATACGCAGTATTTT. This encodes CASSFGIVGLAGYTDTQYF.

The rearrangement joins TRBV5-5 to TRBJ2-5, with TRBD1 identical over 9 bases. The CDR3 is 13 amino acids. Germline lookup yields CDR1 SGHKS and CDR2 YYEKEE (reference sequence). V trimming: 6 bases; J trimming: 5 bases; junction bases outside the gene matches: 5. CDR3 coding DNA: TGTGCCAGCAACCGACAGGGGGGCGAGACCCAGTACTTC. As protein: CASNRQGGETQYF.

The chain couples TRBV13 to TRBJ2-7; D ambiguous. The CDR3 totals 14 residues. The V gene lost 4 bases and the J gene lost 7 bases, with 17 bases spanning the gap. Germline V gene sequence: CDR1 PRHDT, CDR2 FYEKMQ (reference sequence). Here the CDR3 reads CASSSYSFPGEQYF. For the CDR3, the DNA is TGTGCCAGCAGCTCCTACAGTTTCCCTGGGGAGCAGTACTTC. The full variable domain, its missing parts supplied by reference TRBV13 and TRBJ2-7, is AAGVIQSPRHLIKEKRETATLKCYPIPRHDTVYWYQQGPGQDPQFLISFYEKMQSDKGSIPDRFSAQQFSDYHSELNMSSLELGDSALYFCASSSYSFPGEQYFGPGTRLTVT.

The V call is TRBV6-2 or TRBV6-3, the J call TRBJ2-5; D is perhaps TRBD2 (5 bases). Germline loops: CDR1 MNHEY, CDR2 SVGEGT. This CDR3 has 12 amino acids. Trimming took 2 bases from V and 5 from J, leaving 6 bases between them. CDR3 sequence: CASSYTGETQYF. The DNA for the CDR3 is TGTGCCAGCAGTTACACGGGGGAGACCCAGTACTTC.

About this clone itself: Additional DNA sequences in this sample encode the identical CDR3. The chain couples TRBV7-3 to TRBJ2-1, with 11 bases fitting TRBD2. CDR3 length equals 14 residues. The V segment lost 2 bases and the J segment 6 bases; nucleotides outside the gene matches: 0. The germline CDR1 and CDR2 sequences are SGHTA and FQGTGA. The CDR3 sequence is CASSLGLAGNEQFF. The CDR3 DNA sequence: TGTGCCAGCAGCTTAGGACTAGCGGGCAATGAGCAGTTCTTC.

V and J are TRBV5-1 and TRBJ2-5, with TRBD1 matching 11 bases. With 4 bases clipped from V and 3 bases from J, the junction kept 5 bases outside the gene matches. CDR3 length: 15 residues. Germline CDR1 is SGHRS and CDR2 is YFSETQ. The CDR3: CASSIPGQGEETQYF. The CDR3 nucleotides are TGCGCCAGCAGCATCCCGGGACAGGGGGAAGAGACCCAGTACTTC.

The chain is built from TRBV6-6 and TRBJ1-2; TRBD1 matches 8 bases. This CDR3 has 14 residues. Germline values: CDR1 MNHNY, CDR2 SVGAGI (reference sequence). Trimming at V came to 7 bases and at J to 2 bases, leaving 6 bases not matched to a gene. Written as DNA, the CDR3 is TGTGCCAGCACGGATTGGGACAGGAACTATGGCTACACCTTC. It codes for CASTDWDRNYGYTF.